The 26 T cell receptor beta chains below were found in one sample sequenced in a study of blood T cell repertoires in COVID-19. TCRdb keeps only in-frame clones here, not all; method: immunoSEQ multiplex PCR. The table shows a few hundred thousand clones, with roughly four fifths occurring only once. Input material: peripheral blood. These receptors were collected from a woman aged 18-29 years with acute or convalescent COVID-19.

The chain recombines TRBV19 with TRBJ1-5; D is possibly TRBD1 (6 bases). Germline CDR1 LNHDA, CDR2 SQIVND (reference sequence). The ends were cut back, 3 bases at V and 0 bases at J, with 15 bases in the middle. This CDR3 region has 17 residues. CDR3 nucleotide sequence: TGTGCCAGTAGTATTTTGACAGGTCGGTATAGCAATCAGCCCCAGCATTTT. Translating gives CASSILTGRYSNQPQHF.

This chain links TRBV6-2 or TRBV6-3 with TRBJ1-1; 8 bases match TRBD1. J gave up 9 bases and V 4 bases, and 4 bases lay outside the gene matches. Germline V gene lookup returns CDR1 MNHEY and CDR2 SVGEGT. The CDR3 is made up of 12 amino acids. CDR3 DNA sequence: TGTGCCAGCAGTTCGGGACAGGCTAAAGCTTTCTTT. This codes for CASSSGQAKAFF.

This chain uses TRBV3-1 (or the pseudogene TRBV3-2) with TRBJ2-5, with 11 bases fitting TRBD2. The CDR3 totals 17 residues. Trimming removed 2 bases from V and 4 bases from J; junction bases left unmatched: 9. Germline CDR1 LGHDT, CDR2 YNNKEL (reference sequence). Written as DNA, the CDR3 is TGTGCCAGCAGCCAAATAAGTAGCGGGAGGGCCGGAGAGACCCAGTACTTC. The encoded protein is CASSQISSGRAGETQYF.

The CDR3 DNA sequence: TGTGCCAGCAGGGACAGGGCATCTTTCACTGAAGCTTTCTTT. Translated, it gives CASRDRASFTEAFF. The V gene is TRBV6-5, the J gene TRBJ1-1; TRBD1 matches at 8 bases. This CDR3 spans 14 amino acids. Germline V gene lookup returns CDR1 MNHEY and CDR2 SVGAGI. V shed 6 bases and J 4 bases; nucleotides not matched to a gene: 7.

V and J are TRBV4-2 and TRBJ2-1; possibly TRBD2 for D (7 bases). The CDR3 runs to 16 residues. The germline V gene has CDR1 LGHNA and CDR2 YNFKEQ. Trimming stripped 1 base from V and 6 bases from J, with 16 bases between. The DNA of the CDR3 is TGTGCCAGCAGCCAAGTGACGTGGGAGGGGGGCAATGAGCAGTTCTTC. Protein sequence: CASSQVTWEGGNEQFF.

This sequence joins TRBV7-2 and TRBJ2-7, with 8 bases fitting TRBD2. CDR1 and CDR2 (germline): SGHTA, FQGNSA. The V gene end was trimmed by 5 bases and the J gene end by 2 bases; junction bases not matched to a gene: 14. The CDR3 runs to 17 residues. CDR3 loop: CASSLTRQAGAAYEQYF. DNA of the CDR3: TGTGCCAGCAGCCTCACCCGCCAAGCGGGAGCCGCCTACGAGCAGTACTTC.

The chain links TRBV19 to TRBJ1-4, with D unclear. Germline CDR1 reads LNHDA; CDR2 reads SQIVND (reference sequence). The CDR3 is 15 amino acids. The V end lost 7 bases, the J end lost 0 bases, and 12 bases lay between the germline ends. CDR3 bases: TGTGCCAGTACCGAGCGTAGATCAACTAATGAAAAACTGTTTTTT. Its translation: CASTERRSTNEKLFF.

The CDR3 DNA reads as TGTGCCAGCAGCACGGTGGGGACAGGGGGTGAAAAACTGTTTTTT. Encoded protein: CASSTVGTGGEKLFF. V gene TRBV4-2 combines with J gene TRBJ1-4, with 11 bases identical to TRBD1. V shed 5 bases, J shed 7 bases, and the junction held 6 bases outside the gene matches. The CDR3 sequence is 15 residues long. The germline V gene has CDR1 LGHNA and CDR2 YNFKEQ.

The chain joins TRBV3-1 (or the pseudogene TRBV3-2) to TRBJ1-5, with a weak D call TRBD1 (6 bases). CDR1 and CDR2 (germline): LGHDT, YNNKEL (reference sequence). The CDR3 loop spans 16 amino acids. V was trimmed by 0 bases and J by 0 bases, leaving 9 bases between them. DNA for the CDR3: TGTGCCAGCAGCCAAGATGGGGGGGCTAGCAATCAGCCCCAGCATTTT. Amino acid sequence: CASSQDGGASNQPQHF.

The V call is TRBV7-3, the J call TRBJ2-3, with 8 bases lining up with TRBD2. The V and J ends lost 5 bases and 1 base, in that order; junction bases with no gene match: 11. The CDR3 loop spans 17 amino acids. The germline CDR1 and CDR2 sequences are SGHTA and FQGTGA. The CDR3 DNA sequence: TGTGCCAGCAGCCTAGGTTTTCCGGGAGGGCGCACAGATACGCAGTATTTT. Amino acids: CASSLGFPGGRTDTQYF.

This clone was counted a single time. The rearrangement uses TRBV5-6 and TRBJ2-6, with D possibly TRBD2 on 6 matching bases. The CDR3 covers 17 residues. Germline lookup yields CDR1 SGHDT and CDR2 YYEEEE. V was trimmed by 0 bases and J by 2 bases, leaving 12 bases between them. The CDR3 loop is CASSLDFGGTGANVLTF. The DNA of the CDR3 is TGTGCCAGCAGCTTGGATTTTGGGGGGACTGGGGCCAACGTCCTGACTTTC.

The chain employs TRBV5-4 and TRBJ2-1; 12 nucleotides agree with TRBD2. The germline V gene encodes CDR1 SGHNT and CDR2 YYREEE (reference sequence). With 4 bases clipped from V and 4 bases from J, the junction kept 6 bases outside the gene matches. The CDR3 totals 16 residues. CDR3 residues: CASSPSGLAGYNEQFF. CDR3 sequence (DNA): TGTGCCAGCAGCCCTTCGGGACTAGCGGGTTACAATGAGCAGTTCTTC.

This chain joins TRBV2 and TRBJ1-2; D is undetermined. Trimming removed 1 base from V and 5 bases from J, with 8 bases in between. CDR3 length: 13 residues. Germline-derived CDR1 and CDR2 are SNHLY and FYNNEI. CDR3 region: CASSEGPRYGYTF. The CDR3 nucleotides read TGTGCCAGCAGTGAAGGGCCAAGATATGGCTACACCTTC.

The V and J genes are TRBV19 and TRBJ1-2; 8 bases are a match to TRBD1. The CDR3 consists of 13 residues. Germline V lookup: CDR1 LNHDA, CDR2 SQIVND (reference sequence). V lost 5 bases to trimming and J lost 7 bases; unmatched junction nucleotides: 6. CDR3 nucleotide sequence: TGTGCCAGTAGTCCCCGGACAGGGTTTGGCTACACCTTC. Translating it yields CASSPRTGFGYTF.

The gene calls are TRBV11-3 and TRBJ2-3, with 9 positions matching TRBD2. The germline CDR1 and CDR2 sequences are SGHNT and YENEEA. After removal of 5 bases from V and 2 bases from J, the junction contained 2 bases not matched to a gene. The CDR3 runs to 14 residues. The CDR3 DNA reads as TGTGCCAGCAGCCTAGCGGGGTACACAGATACGCAGTATTTT. This translates into CASSLAGYTDTQYF.

The chain carries TRBV30 and TRBJ2-1, with 9 nucleotides matching TRBD2. The germline V gene encodes CDR1 GTSNPN and CDR2 SVGIG (reference sequence). The CDR3 contains 17 residues. V gave up 2 bases and J gave up 0 bases; unmatched junction bases: 8. Here the CDR3 DNA reads TGTGCCTGGAGTACCCTAGCGGGGAAGAGCTCCTACAATGAGCAGTTCTTC. Translation gives CAWSTLAGKSSYNEQFF.

The chain links TRBV4-3 to TRBJ2-7; 13 bases line up with TRBD2. The CDR3 totals 16 residues. With 4 bases clipped from V and 5 bases from J, the junction kept 8 bases outside the gene matches. The V gene's germline CDR1 is LGHNA and CDR2 YSLEER. The CDR3 sequence is CASSRRTSGSSDEQYF. CDR3 DNA sequence: TGCGCCAGCAGCCGTCGGACTAGCGGGAGTAGCGACGAGCAGTACTTC.

The chain employs TRBV7-9 and TRBJ2-2, with D unresolved. CDR1 and CDR2 from the germline V gene are SEHNR and FQNEAQ (reference sequence). The CDR3 totals 14 residues. V lost 5 bases and J lost 6, with 13 bases in between. In DNA form, the CDR3 reads TGTGCCAGCAGCCCCCAAAACCAGGCCGGGGAGCTGTTTTTT. Its protein product is CASSPQNQAGELFF.

The chain links TRBV5-1 to TRBJ2-3, with TRBD2 identical over 7 bases. V dropped 4 bases and J dropped 4; count of bases not matched to a gene: 12. Per germline, CDR1 SGHRS and CDR2 YFSETQ. There are 16 residues in the CDR3. CDR3 region: CASSHIPSGVPDTQYF. Here the CDR3 DNA reads TGCGCCAGCAGCCACATTCCTAGCGGAGTACCAGATACGCAGTATTTT.

The chain uses TRBV18 and TRBJ2-7; 7 bases align to TRBD1. Germline V gene data show CDR1 as KGHSH and CDR2 as LQKENI. The CDR3 runs 16 residues. V lost 3 bases and J lost 5; bases outside the gene matches: 13. This chain's CDR3 is CASSPRDSLLPHEQYF. The CDR3 bases are TGTGCCAGCTCACCTCGGGACAGCCTTTTACCCCACGAGCAGTACTTC.

This chain uses TRBV7-9 with TRBJ1-3, with D hard to call. The CDR3 contains 13 residues. CDR1 is SEHNR, CDR2 FQNEAQ, per germline (reference sequence). V lost 6 bases, J lost 2 bases, and 8 bases lay in between. The CDR3 loop reads CASSRLTGNTIYF. The CDR3, as DNA: TGTGCCAGCAGTAGACTCACTGGAAACACCATATATTTT. Supplemented by reference TRBV7-9 and TRBJ1-3, the full variable domain reads DTGVSQNPRHKITKRGQNVTFRCDPISEHNRLYWYRQTLGQGPEFLTYFQNEAQLEKSRLLSDRFSAERPKGSFSTLEIQRTEQGDSAMYLCASSRLTGNTIYFGEGSWLTVV.

This rearrangement joins TRBV7-2 to TRBJ2-7, with D perhaps matching TRBD2 (6 bases). The CDR3 runs to 18 residues. Germline V lookup: CDR1 SGHTA, CDR2 FQGNSA. The V end lost 4 bases, the J end lost 3 bases, and 25 bases lay between the germline ends. DNA of the CDR3: TGTGCCAGCAGCTCGGGCCCCTGGGAGGAAAGGCCCCTCTACGAGCAGTACTTC. It codes for CASSSGPWEERPLYEQYF.

The genes are TRBV27 and TRBJ1-2, with 8 bases lining up with TRBD1. V lost 6 bases to trimming and J lost 4 bases; unmatched junction nucleotides: 1. Germline lookup yields CDR1 MNHEY and CDR2 SMNVEV (reference sequence). The CDR3 runs 12 residues. This chain's CDR3 is CASRDRVYGYTF. The DNA for the CDR3 is TGTGCCAGCAGGGACAGGGTCTATGGCTACACCTTC.

The chain combines TRBV11-2 with TRBJ2-2; a weak D match, TRBD2 (5 bases). V shed 5 bases and J shed 6 bases, with 13 bases lying between them. Per germline, CDR1 SGHAT and CDR2 FQNNGV. The CDR3 covers 14 residues. CDR3 residues: CASSNRLSPGELFF. Written as DNA, the CDR3 is TGTGCCAGCAGCAATCGACTAAGCCCCGGGGAGCTGTTTTTT. The whole variable domain, remainder taken from reference TRBV11-2 and TRBJ2-2, is EAGVAQSPRYKIIEKRQSVAFWCNPISGHATLYWYQQILGQGPKLLIQFQNNGVVDDSQLPKDRFSAERLKGVDSTLKIQPAKLEDSAVYLCASSNRLSPGELFFGEGSRLTVL.

The rearrangement joins TRBV27 to TRBJ2-7; 12 bases align to TRBD2. The CDR3 sequence is 15 residues long. J was trimmed by 2 bases and V by 4 bases; bases with no gene match: 3. Germline CDR1 and CDR2: MNHEY and SMNVEV (reference sequence). The CDR3 sequence: CASSSGLAGTYEQYF. In DNA form, the CDR3 reads TGTGCCAGCAGTTCCGGACTAGCGGGAACCTACGAGCAGTACTTC.

The chain combines TRBV5-1 with TRBJ1-2, with a possible D match to TRBD1 (5 bases). Germline CDR1 and CDR2: SGHRS and YFSETQ. This CDR3 has 15 amino acids. Deletions cut 4 bases from V and 4 bases from J, with 17 bases between. CDR3 nucleotide sequence: TGCGCCAGCAGCCTTACCTCGACAGTTAGCTATGGCTACACCTTC. Its protein product is CASSLTSTVSYGYTF.